This TCR beta chain is drawn from a study of regulatory T cells in long-lasting Graves disease. As to time point: newly diagnosed GD, antithyroid drugs for less than 3 months. Following extraction of RNA from PBMCs, that RNA was used to make the TCR library. Germline CDR1 and CDR2: GTSNPN and SVGIG (reference sequence). V lost 5 bases to trimming and J lost 4 bases; unmatched junction nucleotides: 5. The CDR3 is 13 residues long. This clonotype was found many times. Building the TCR beta libraries relied on iRepertoire HTBI primers, and CDR3 regions underwent Arm-PCR. One entry per CDR3 protein results from TCRdb running MiXCR on the multiplex PCR reads. This table holds approximately 400,000 distinct CDR3 sequences, 15% found once. This sample also appeared in a second study, on T cells in Graves' hyperthyroidism and ophthalmopathy.

Sequences were derived from peripheral blood mononuclear cells (PBMCs), sampled at new diagnosis, from a patient treated with antithyroid drugs. The V call is TRBV30, the J call TRBJ1-5, with 7 bases matching TRBD1. The clonotype was recovered from a woman in her twenties or thirties with Graves disease. The CDR3 here is CAWAGQANQPQHF. In nucleotides, the CDR3 is TGTGCCTGGGCCGGACAGGCAAATCAGCCCCAGCATTTT. Full variable domain (remainder filled in from reference TRBV30 and TRBJ1-5): SQTIHQWPATLVQPVGSPLSLECTVEGTSNPNLYWYRQAAGRGLQLLFYSVGIGQISSEVPQNLSASRPQDRQFILSSKKLLLSDSGFYLCAWAGQANQPQHFGDGTRLSIL.